This TCR beta chain was sequenced in a study of CXCR3-negative and CXCR3-positive naive CD8 T cells. Whole-study findings and limits: Comparison of naive cells showed more hydrophobic TRB CDR3s in CXCR3-positive than in CXCR3-negative naive cells. Similar levels of surface CD5 were seen between naive subsets; TCR strength was inferred from TRB CDR3 properties. Comparably high diversity was seen in both naive subsets, and much lower diversity in memory CD8+ cells.

With UMI labels, 5' RACE was used to prepare the TRB cDNA libraries. Reanalyzing the 5' RACE reads, TCRdb keeps one entry per CDR3 protein, without DNA. The sample includes tens of thousands of distinct CDR3 sequences. Worth noting for this clonotype: Its antigen is unknown.

Germline CDR1 MNHNY, CDR2 SVGAGI (reference sequence). The CDR3 spans 15 residues. The rearrangement links TRBV6-6 to TRBJ2-1. Specimen: naive CXCR3+ CD8+ T cells from blood. As to subset: CD45RO-CCR7+CD27+CD95- naive CD8+ T cells expressing CXCR3 (TNR3+). The TCR sequence derives from a human donor in good health. Some clones in this sample may be carry-over from other donors' samples. The CDR3 spells CASSYSGVSYNEQFF.